The T cell receptor beta chain under discussion was sequenced for a study of shared clonotypes between healthy human individuals. Overall study results and limits: Only blood was sampled, and tissue TCR repertoires likely differ from blood ones.

CDR3 length equals 14 residues. The V end was cut by 2 bases, the J end by 2 bases, with 9 bases between. Germline assignment: CDR1 SGHVS and CDR2 FQNEAQ. About this clone: The antigen is not known.

Clones were read by immunoSEQ multiplex PCR, and TCRdb kept only the in-frame ones, dropping some. The sample carries about 79,000 clones, 60% to 65% recorded once. The sequenced material came from memory CD8+ T cells sorted from blood. Regarding subset: CD45RO+ cells pooled with CCR7-negative TemRA cells. This TCR came from a young man in good health. This chain links TRBV7-8 with TRBJ2-5; D is ambiguous. The CDR3, as DNA: TGTGCCAGCAGCTTAAGTGACTTTCAAGAGACCCAGTACTTC. It specifies CASSLSDFQETQYF. Full variable domain (outside the CDR3, taken from reference TRBV7-8 and TRBJ2-5): GAGVSQSPRYKVAKRGQDVALRCDPISGHVSLFWYQQALGQGPEFLTYFQNEAQLDKSGLPSDRFFAERPEGSVSTLKIQRTQQEDSAVYLCASSLSDFQETQYFGPGTRLLVL.